Sequencing of this TCR beta chain was carried out in a study of T cell repertoires in ileal Crohn's disease. Assay: immunoSEQ multiplex PCR; the TCRdb copy retains only in-frame clones and omits some. The top ten clones hold around 19% of a sample with 25,000 to 30,000 clones, about four fifths of them seen once. There are 13 residues in the CDR3. The V and J ends lost 7 bases and 8 bases, in that order; junction bases with no gene match: 10. CDR1 MNHNS and CDR2 SASEGT come from the germline V gene. J is TRBJ1-2 and V is TRBV6-1, with TRBD1 matching over 7 bases. The clonotype originates from an adult with Crohn's disease. The source material was ileal tissue. The CDR3 DNA reads as TGTGCCAGCACCCCGATAGGGGGCTTAGGCTACACCTTC. Amino acid sequence: CASTPIGGLGYTF.